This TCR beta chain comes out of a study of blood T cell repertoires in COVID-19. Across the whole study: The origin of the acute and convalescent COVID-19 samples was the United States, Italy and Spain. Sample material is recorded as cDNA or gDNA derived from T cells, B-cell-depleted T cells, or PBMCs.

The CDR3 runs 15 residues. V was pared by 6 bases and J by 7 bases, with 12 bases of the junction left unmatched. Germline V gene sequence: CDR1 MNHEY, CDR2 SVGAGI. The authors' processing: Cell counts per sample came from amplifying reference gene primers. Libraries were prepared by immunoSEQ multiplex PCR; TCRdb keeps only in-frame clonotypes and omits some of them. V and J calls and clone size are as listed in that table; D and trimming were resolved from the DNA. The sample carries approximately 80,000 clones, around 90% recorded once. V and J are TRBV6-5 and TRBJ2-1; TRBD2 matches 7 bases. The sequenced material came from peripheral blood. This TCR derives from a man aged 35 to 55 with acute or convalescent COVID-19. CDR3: CASRLRTSALNEQFF. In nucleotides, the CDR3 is TGTGCCAGCAGACTTCGGACTAGTGCTCTGAATGAGCAGTTCTTC.